The present T cell receptor (beta chain) was sequenced within a study of cytomegalovirus exposure and HLA in healthy donors. The PCR was carried out with 60 Vbeta primers and 13 Jbeta primers. TCRdb's table, derived via immunoSEQ multiplex PCR, lists solely in-frame clones and lacks some. The sample lists 200,000 or so clones; around 86% were seen once. Trimming left V 4 bases short and J 1 base short, with 10 bases between. This CDR3 has 15 residues. Per germline, CDR1 MNHNY and CDR2 SVGAGI (reference sequence). The sample consisted of PBMCs. The receptor was isolated from a woman between 45 and 65 years old in good health and CMV-seropositive. The rearrangement links TRBV6-6 to TRBJ2-2; tentative D call: TRBD2 (6 bases). The CDR3 is CASSSRLGNTGELFF. DNA for the CDR3: TGTGCCAGCAGTTCCCGACTAGGGAACACCGGGGAGCTGTTTTTT.